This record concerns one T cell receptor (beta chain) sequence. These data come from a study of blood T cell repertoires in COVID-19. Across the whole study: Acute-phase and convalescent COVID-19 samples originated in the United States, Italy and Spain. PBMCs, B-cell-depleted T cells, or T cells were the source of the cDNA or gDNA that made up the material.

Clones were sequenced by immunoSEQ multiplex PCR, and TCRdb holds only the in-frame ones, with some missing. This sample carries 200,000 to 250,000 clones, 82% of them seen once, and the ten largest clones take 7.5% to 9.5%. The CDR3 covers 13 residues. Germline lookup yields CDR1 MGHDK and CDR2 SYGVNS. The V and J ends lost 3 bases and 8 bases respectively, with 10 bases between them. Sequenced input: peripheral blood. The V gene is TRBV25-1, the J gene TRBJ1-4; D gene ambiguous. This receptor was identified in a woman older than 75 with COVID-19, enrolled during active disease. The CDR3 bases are TGTGCCAGCAGTGAGGTCGGTCGGGAAAAACTGTTTTTT. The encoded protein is CASSEVGREKLFF. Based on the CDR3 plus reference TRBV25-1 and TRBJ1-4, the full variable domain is EADIYQTPRYLVIGTGKKITLECSQTMGHDKMYWYQQDPGMELHLIHYSYGVNSTEKGDLSSESTVSRIRTEHFPLTLESARPSHTSQYLCASSEVGREKLFFGSGTQLSVL.